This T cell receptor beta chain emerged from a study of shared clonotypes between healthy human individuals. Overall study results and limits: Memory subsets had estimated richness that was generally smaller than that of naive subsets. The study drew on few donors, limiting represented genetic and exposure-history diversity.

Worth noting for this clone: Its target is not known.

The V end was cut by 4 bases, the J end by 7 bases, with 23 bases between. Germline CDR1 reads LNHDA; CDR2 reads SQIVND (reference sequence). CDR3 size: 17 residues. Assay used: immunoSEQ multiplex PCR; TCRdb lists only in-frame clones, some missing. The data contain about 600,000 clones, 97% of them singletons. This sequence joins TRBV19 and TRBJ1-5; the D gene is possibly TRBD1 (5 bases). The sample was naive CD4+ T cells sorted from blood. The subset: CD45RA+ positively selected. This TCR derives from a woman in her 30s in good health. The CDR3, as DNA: TGTGCCAGTAGTACCCCCGAGGTTGGGGCAAGCTTGCAGCCCCAGCATTTT. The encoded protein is CASSTPEVGASLQPQHF. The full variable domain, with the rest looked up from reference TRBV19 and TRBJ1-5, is DGGITQSPKYLFRKEGQNVTLSCEQNLNHDAMYWYRQDPGQGLRLIYYSQIVNDFQKGDIAEGYSVSREKKESFPLTVTSAQKNPTAFYLCASSTPEVGASLQPQHFGDGTRLSIL.